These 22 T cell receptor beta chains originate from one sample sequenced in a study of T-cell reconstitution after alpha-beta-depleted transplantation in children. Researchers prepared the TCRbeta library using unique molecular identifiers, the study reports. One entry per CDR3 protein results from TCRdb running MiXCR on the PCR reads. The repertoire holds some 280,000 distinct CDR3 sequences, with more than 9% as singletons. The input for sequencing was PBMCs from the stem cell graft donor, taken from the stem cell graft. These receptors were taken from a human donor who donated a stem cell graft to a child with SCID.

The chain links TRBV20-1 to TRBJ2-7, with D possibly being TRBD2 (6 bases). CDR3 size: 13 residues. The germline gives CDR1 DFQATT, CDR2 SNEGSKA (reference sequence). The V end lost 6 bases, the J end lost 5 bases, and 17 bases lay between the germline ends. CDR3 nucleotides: TGCAGTGCCGCCCCAGGGAGGAGCAACGAGCAGTACTTC. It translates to CSAAPGRSNEQYF.

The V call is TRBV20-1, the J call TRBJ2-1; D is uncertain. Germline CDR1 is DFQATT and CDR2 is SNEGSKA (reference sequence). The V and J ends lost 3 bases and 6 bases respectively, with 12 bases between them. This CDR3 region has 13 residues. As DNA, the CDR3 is TGCAGTGCTAGCGACCTCCAATCCAATGAGCAGTTCTTC. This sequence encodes CSASDLQSNEQFF.

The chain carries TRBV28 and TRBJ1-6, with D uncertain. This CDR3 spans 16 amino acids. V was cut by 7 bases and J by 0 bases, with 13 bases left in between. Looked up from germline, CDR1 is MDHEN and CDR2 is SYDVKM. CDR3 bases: TGTGCCAGCACCTTCGGTCGGAGCTCCTATAATTCACCCCTCCACTTT. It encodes CASTFGRSSYNSPLHF. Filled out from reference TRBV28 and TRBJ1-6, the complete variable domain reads DVKVTQSSRYLVKRTGEKVFLECVQDMDHENMFWYRQDPGLGLRLIYFSYDVKMKEKGDIPEGYSVSREKKERFSLILESASTNQTSMYLCASTFGRSSYNSPLHFGNGTRLTVT.

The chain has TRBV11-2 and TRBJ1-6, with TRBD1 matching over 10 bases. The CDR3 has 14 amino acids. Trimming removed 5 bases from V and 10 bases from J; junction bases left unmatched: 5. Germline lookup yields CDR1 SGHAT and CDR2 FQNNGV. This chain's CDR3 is CASSVGTGESPLHF. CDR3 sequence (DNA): TGTGCCAGCAGCGTCGGGACAGGGGAATCACCCCTCCACTTT.

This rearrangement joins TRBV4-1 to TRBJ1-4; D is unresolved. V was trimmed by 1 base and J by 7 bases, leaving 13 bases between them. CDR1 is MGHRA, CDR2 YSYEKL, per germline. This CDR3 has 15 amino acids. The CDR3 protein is CASSQVGLQSEKLFF. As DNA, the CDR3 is TGCGCCAGCAGCCAAGTGGGGTTGCAGAGTGAAAAACTGTTTTTT.

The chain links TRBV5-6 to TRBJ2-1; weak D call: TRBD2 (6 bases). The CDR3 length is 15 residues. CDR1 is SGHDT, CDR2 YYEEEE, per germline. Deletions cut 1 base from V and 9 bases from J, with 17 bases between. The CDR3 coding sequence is TGTGCCAGCAGCTTGAGCGCGGGGCTACGCTCTGAGCAGTTCTTC. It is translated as CASSLSAGLRSEQFF.

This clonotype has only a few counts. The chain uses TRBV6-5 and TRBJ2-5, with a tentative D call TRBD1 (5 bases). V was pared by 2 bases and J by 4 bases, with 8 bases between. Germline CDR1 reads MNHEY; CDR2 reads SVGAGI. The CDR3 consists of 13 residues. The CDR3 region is CASSYVGRETQYF. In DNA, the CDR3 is TGTGCCAGCAGTTACGTGGGGCGAGAGACCCAGTACTTC.

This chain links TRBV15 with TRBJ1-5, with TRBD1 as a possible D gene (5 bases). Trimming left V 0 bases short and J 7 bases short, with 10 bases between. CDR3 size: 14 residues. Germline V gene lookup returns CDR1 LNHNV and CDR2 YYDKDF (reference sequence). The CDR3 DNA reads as TGTGCCACCAGCAGAGAGAAGGGGCTACAGCCCCAGCATTTT. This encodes CATSREKGLQPQHF.

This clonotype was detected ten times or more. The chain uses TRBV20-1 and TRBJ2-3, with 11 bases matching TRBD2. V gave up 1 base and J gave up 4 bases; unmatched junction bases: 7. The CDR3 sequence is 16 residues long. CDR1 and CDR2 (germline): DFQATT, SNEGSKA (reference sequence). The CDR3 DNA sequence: TGCAGTGCTAGAGTTCCTAGCGGGGGGTCCTCAGATACGCAGTATTTT. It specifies CSARVPSGGSSDTQYF.

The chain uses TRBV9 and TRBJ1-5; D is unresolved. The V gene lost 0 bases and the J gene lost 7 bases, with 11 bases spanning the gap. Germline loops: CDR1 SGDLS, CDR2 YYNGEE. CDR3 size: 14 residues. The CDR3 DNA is TGTGCCAGCAGCGTAGAGGCAGCGTACCAGCCCCAGCATTTT. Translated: CASSVEAAYQPQHF.

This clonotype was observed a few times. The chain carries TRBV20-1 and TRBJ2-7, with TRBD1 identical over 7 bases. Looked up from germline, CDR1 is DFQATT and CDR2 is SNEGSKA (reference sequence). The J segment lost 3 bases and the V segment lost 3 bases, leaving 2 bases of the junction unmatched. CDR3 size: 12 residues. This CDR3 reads CSARSGGYEQYF. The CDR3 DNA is TGCAGTGCTAGGTCAGGGGGCTACGAGCAGTACTTC.

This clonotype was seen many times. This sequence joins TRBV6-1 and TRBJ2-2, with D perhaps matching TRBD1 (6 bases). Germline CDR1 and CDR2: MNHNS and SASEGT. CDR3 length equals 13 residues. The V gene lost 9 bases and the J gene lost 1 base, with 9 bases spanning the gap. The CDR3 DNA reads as TGTGCCAGTAAACAGGGGAACACCGGGGAGCTGTTTTTT. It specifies CASKQGNTGELFF.

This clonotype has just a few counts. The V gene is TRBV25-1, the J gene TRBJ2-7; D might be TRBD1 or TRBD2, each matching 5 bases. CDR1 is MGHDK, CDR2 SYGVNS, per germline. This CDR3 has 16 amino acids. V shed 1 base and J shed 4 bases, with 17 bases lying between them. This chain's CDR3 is CASSEWSSGAPYEQYF. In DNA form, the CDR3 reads TGTGCCAGCAGTGAATGGTCATCCGGGGCTCCATACGAGCAGTACTTC.

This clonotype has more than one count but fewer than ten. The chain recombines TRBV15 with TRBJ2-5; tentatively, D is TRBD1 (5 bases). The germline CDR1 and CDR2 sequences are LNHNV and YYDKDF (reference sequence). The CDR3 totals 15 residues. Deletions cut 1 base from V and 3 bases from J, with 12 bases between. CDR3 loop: CATSRGAGKEETQYF. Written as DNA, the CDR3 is TGTGCCACCAGCAGAGGGGCAGGGAAAGAAGAGACCCAGTACTTC.

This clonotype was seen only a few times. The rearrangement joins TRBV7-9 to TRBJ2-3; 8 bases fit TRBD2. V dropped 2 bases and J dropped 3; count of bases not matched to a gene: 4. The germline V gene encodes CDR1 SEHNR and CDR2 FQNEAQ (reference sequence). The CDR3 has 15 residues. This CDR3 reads CASSLPAGGTDTQYF. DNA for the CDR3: TGTGCCAGCAGCTTACCCGCGGGGGGAACAGATACGCAGTATTTT. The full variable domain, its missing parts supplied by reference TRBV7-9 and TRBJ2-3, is DTGVSQNPRHKITKRGQNVTFRCDPISEHNRLYWYRQTLGQGPEFLTYFQNEAQLEKSRLLSDRFSAERPKGSFSTLEIQRTEQGDSAMYLCASSLPAGGTDTQYFGPGTRLTVL.

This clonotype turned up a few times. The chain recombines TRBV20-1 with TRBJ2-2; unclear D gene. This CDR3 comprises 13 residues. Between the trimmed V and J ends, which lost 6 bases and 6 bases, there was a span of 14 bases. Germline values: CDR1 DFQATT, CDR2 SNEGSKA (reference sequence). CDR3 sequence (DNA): TGCAGTGCCCAGGTGTTGGCCCCCGGGGAGCTGTTTTTT. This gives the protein CSAQVLAPGELFF.

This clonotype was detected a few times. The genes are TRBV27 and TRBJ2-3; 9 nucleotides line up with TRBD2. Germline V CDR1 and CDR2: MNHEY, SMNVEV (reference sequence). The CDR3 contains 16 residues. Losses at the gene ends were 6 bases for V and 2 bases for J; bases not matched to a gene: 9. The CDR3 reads CASSHSSGEFTDTQYF. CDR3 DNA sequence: TGTGCCAGCAGCCATTCTAGCGGGGAGTTCACAGATACGCAGTATTTT.

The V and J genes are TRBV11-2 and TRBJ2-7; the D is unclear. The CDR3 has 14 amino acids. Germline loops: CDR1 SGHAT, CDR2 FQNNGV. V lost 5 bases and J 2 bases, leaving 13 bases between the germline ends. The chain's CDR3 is CASSPRLSPYEQYF. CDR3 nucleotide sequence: TGTGCCAGCAGCCCCCGACTGAGCCCCTACGAGCAGTACTTC.

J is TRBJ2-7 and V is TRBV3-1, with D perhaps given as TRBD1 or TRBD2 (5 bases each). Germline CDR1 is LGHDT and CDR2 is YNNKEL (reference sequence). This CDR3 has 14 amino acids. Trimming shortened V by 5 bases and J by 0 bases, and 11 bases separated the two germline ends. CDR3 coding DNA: TGTGCCAGCAGCACCGAGGGGCTCTCCTACGAGCAGTACTTC. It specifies CASSTEGLSYEQYF.

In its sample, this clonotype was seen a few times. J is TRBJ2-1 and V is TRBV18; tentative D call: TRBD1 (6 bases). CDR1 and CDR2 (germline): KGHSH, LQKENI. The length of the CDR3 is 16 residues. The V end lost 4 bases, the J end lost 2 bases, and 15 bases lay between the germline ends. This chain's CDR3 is CASSRKAGTTYNEQFF. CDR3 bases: TGTGCCAGCTCACGAAAGGCCGGGACAACCTACAATGAGCAGTTCTTC.

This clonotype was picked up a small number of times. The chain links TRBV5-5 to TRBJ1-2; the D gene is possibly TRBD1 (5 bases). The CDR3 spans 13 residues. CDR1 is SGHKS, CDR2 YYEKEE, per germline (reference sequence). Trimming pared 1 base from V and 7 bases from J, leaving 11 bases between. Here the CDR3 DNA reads TGTGCCAGCAGCTTGAGCGGGGCTCCTGGCTACACCTTC. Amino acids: CASSLSGAPGYTF.

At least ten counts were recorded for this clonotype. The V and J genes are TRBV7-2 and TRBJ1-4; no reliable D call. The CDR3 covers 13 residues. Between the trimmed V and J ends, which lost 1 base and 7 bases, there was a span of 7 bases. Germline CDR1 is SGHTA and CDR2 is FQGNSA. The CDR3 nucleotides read TGTGCCAGCAGCTTAGTCGAGGGTGAAAAACTGTTTTTT. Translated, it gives CASSLVEGEKLFF.